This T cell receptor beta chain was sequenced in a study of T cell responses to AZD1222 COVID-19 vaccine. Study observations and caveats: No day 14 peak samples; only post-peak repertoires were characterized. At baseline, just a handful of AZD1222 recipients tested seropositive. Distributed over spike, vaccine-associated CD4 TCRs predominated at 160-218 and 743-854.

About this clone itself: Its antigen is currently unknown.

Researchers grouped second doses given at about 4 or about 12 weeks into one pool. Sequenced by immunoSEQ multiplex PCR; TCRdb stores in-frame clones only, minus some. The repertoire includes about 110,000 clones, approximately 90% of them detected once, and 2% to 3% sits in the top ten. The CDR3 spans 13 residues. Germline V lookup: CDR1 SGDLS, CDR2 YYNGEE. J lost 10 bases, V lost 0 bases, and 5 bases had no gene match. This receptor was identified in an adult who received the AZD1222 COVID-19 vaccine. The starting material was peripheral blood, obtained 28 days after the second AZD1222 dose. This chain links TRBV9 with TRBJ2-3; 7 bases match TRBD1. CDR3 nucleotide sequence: TGTGCCAGCAGCGTAGTAGACAGGGATGCGCAGTATTTT. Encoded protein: CASSVVDRDAQYF.